The 27 T cell receptor beta chains in this list originate from one sample, sequenced in a study of T cells after yellow fever vaccination. TCRdb re-analysed the 5' RACE reads in MiXCR, keeping a single row per CDR3 protein. The data contain fewer than 500,000 distinct CDR3 sequences, roughly a sixth of them singletons. The specimen comprised PBMCs, sampled before the yellow fever booster vaccination. These receptors were taken from a man in his late teens or twenties who received the YFV17D yellow fever vaccine.

The V gene is TRBV4-2, the J gene TRBJ2-7; the match to TRBD1 covers 8 bases. V was pared by 5 bases and J by 2 bases, with 11 bases of the junction left unmatched. This CDR3 spans 16 amino acids. Germline values: CDR1 LGHNA, CDR2 YNFKEQ. This CDR3 is CASSETGGSSPYEQYF. The DNA of the CDR3 is TGTGCCAGCAGCGAAACAGGGGGGAGTTCCCCCTACGAGCAGTACTTC.

This clonotype was counted only a few times. The gene calls are TRBV7-2 and TRBJ2-2; maybe TRBD1 (5 bases). The CDR3 totals 14 residues. V gave up 1 base and J gave up 5 bases, with 8 bases separating them. In germline, CDR1 is SGHTA, CDR2 FQGNSA. The CDR3 sequence is CASSLGGWTGELFF. The CDR3 nucleotides read TGTGCCAGCAGCTTAGGGGGCTGGACCGGGGAGCTGTTTTTT.

This clonotype turned up a few times. This chain joins TRBV7-2 and TRBJ2-3, with D unclear. The CDR3 length is 15 residues. Germline assignment: CDR1 SGHTA and CDR2 FQGNSA. Trimming took 0 bases from V and 3 from J, leaving 10 bases between them. Here the CDR3 DNA reads TGTGCCAGCAGCTTAGCCGGCCCTAGGACAGATACGCAGTATTTT. It yields the protein CASSLAGPRTDTQYF.

A few counts support this clonotype. The chain uses TRBV4-2 and TRBJ2-3, with D perhaps TRBD1 (6 bases). Germline-derived CDR1 and CDR2 are LGHNA and YNFKEQ. This CDR3 comprises 15 residues. V was trimmed by 4 bases and J by 0 bases, leaving 11 bases between them. The CDR3 loop reads CASSLGQKSTDTQYF. The CDR3 DNA reads TGTGCCAGCAGCCTCGGACAGAAGAGCACAGATACGCAGTATTTT.

This chain joins TRBV19 and TRBJ2-3, with 12 bases that match TRBD2. The CDR3 spans 15 residues. Germline V gene data show CDR1 as LNHDA and CDR2 as SQIVND (reference sequence). V gave up 4 bases and J gave up 7 bases; unmatched junction bases: 6. The CDR3 region is CASSTRTSGTYTQYF. CDR3 DNA sequence: TGTGCCAGTAGTACCCGGACTAGCGGGACCTATACGCAGTATTTT. The variable domain in full, with the rest retrieved from reference TRBV19 and TRBJ2-3, is DGGITQSPKYLFRKEGQNVTLSCEQNLNHDAMYWYRQDPGQGLRLIYYSQIVNDFQKGDIAEGYSVSREKKESFPLTVTSAQKNPTAFYLCASSTRTSGTYTQYFGPGTRLTVL.

In this sample, this clonotype turned up a few times. CDR3 sequence reads: CASSPRDRADTEAFF. CDR3 nucleotide sequence: TGTGCCAGCAGCCCAAGGGACAGGGCTGACACTGAAGCTTTCTTT. J is TRBJ1-1 and V is TRBV9; 9 bases map to TRBD1. The CDR3 runs 15 residues. Trimming at V came to 4 bases and at J to 3 bases, leaving 7 bases not matched to a gene. Germline V lookup: CDR1 SGDLS, CDR2 YYNGEE.

This clonotype appeared a few times. CDR3 loop: CASSLALSSRSGNTIYF. CDR3 nucleotide sequence: TGTGCCAGCAGCTTAGCGCTGTCTTCGAGGTCCGGAAACACCATATATTTT. This rearrangement joins TRBV7-2 to TRBJ1-3; unclear D gene. CDR3 length equals 17 residues. Germline loops: CDR1 SGHTA, CDR2 FQGNSA. V dropped 0 bases and J dropped 4 bases, with 16 bases sitting between them.

The chain couples TRBV2 to TRBJ2-5, with no clear D. Trimming left V 6 bases short and J 3 bases short, with 5 bases between. CDR1 SNHLY and CDR2 FYNNEI come from the germline V gene. This CDR3 is built from 11 residues. CDR3 region: CASSVEETQYF. The CDR3 DNA reads TGTGCCAGCAGCGTAGAAGAGACCCAGTACTTC.

The chain has TRBV7-3 and TRBJ2-3, with 9 bases matching TRBD2. The ends lost 1 base at V and 1 base at J; junction bases unmatched: 3. This CDR3 spans 16 amino acids. CDR1 and CDR2 (germline): SGHTA, FQGTGA. The CDR3 loop is CASSLRIAGGTDTQYF. The CDR3 nucleotides read TGTGCCAGCAGCTTAAGGATAGCGGGGGGCACAGATACGCAGTATTTT.

The chain links TRBV29-1 to TRBJ1-2, with TRBD1 identical over 7 bases. This CDR3 is built from 12 residues. The V gene's germline CDR1 is SQVTM and CDR2 ANQGSEA. With 5 bases clipped from V and 8 bases from J, the junction kept 8 bases outside the gene matches. DNA of the CDR3: TGCAGCGTTCTTAAGACAGGGAGCGGCTACACCTTC. It is translated as CSVLKTGSGYTF.

The chain links TRBV12-3 or TRBV12-4 to TRBJ1-1; the match to TRBD1 covers 9 bases. V trimming: 6 bases; J trimming: 6 bases; junction bases outside the gene matches: 8. CDR3 size: 14 residues. The CDR3 nucleotides are TGTGCCAGCAGCTCTCGGGACAGGGCCTCTGAAGCTTTCTTT. Its translation is CASSSRDRASEAFF.

There are many counts of this clonotype. The rearrangement links TRBV24-1 to TRBJ1-4, with 7 bases lining up with TRBD1. The V gene end was trimmed by 3 bases and the J gene end by 8 bases; junction bases not matched to a gene: 8. The CDR3 loop spans 15 amino acids. The germline V gene encodes CDR1 KGHDR and CDR2 SFDVKD. The CDR3 DNA reads TGTGCCACCAGTGATGATACAGGGGTTTCAGAAAAACTGTTTTTT. As protein: CATSDDTGVSEKLFF.

This clonotype was seen only a few times. This rearrangement joins TRBV11-3 to TRBJ1-1; TRBD1 aligns across 7 bases. The germline CDR1 and CDR2 sequences are SGHNT and YENEEA. The V segment lost 5 bases and the J segment 7 bases; nucleotides outside the gene matches: 7. This CDR3 contains 13 residues. The CDR3 DNA sequence: TGTGCCAGCAGCCCGTCAGGGGGGAGTGAAGCTTTCTTT. Its translation: CASSPSGGSEAFF.

The chain is built from TRBV20-1 and TRBJ1-1; unclear D gene. Germline V gene lookup returns CDR1 DFQATT and CDR2 SNEGSKA (reference sequence). V gave up 0 bases and J gave up 10 bases, with 15 bases separating them. This CDR3 has 13 residues. This CDR3 is CSARDAASNGAFF. The CDR3 bases are TGCAGTGCTAGAGATGCAGCCTCAAACGGAGCTTTCTTT.

In its sample, this clonotype was seen a few times. V gene TRBV6-2 or TRBV6-3 combines with J gene TRBJ2-7; D might be TRBD1 or TRBD2, each matching 5 bases. Germline values: CDR1 MNHEY, CDR2 SVGEGT. Deletions cut 2 bases from V and 3 bases from J, with 20 bases between. The length of the CDR3 is 17 residues. CDR3 residues: CASSYNGGPRGNYEQYF. The CDR3 nucleotides read TGTGCCAGCAGTTACAATGGGGGACCCCGCGGAAACTACGAGCAGTACTTC.

The V call is TRBV7-3, the J call TRBJ2-3; D possibly corresponds to TRBD2 (6 bases). Trimming removed 5 bases at V and 3 bases at J, with 15 bases between. This CDR3 is built from 15 residues. CDR1 and CDR2 (germline): SGHTA, FQGTGA. CDR3 sequence: CASSPLAGFTDTQYF. The CDR3 DNA sequence: TGTGCCAGCAGCCCCCTGGCGGGGTTTACAGATACGCAGTATTTT.

This clonotype was seen at least ten times. The chain couples TRBV6-2 or TRBV6-3 to TRBJ2-7; D remains ambiguous. Per the germline V gene, CDR1 is MNHEY and CDR2 is SVGEGT. The CDR3 is made up of 11 amino acids. V lost 2 bases and J 3 bases, leaving 2 bases between the germline ends. CDR3: CASSYDYEQYF. As DNA, the CDR3 is TGTGCCAGCAGTTACGACTACGAGCAGTACTTC.

The J gene is TRBJ1-1, the V gene TRBV5-6; D unresolved. CDR1 and CDR2 from the germline V gene are SGHDT and YYEEEE. The CDR3 spans 14 residues. Trimming shortened V by 1 base and J by 4 bases, and 11 bases separated the two germline ends. This chain's CDR3 is CASSLLTSGTEAFF. In DNA form, the CDR3 reads TGTGCCAGCAGCTTGTTGACCTCGGGCACTGAAGCTTTCTTT. Together with reference TRBV5-6 and TRBJ1-1, the CDR3 gives the full variable domain: DAGVTQSPTHLIKTRGQQVTLRCSPKSGHDTVSWYQQALGQGPQFIFQYYEEEERQRGNFPDRFSGHQFPNYSSELNVNALLLGDSALYLCASSLLTSGTEAFFGQGTRLTVV.

This clonotype was recorded many times. This chain joins TRBV24-1 and TRBJ2-2; 9 bases agree with TRBD1. CDR1 and CDR2 (germline): KGHDR, SFDVKD. V shed 3 bases, J shed 4 bases, and the junction held 11 bases outside the gene matches. The CDR3 length is 18 residues. As DNA, the CDR3 is TGTGCCACCAGTGATCCCTCGATGGGACAGGGAGGCACCGGGGAGCTGTTTTTT. Protein: CATSDPSMGQGGTGELFF.

This clonotype was picked up a small number of times. This chain uses TRBV5-1 with TRBJ2-6; D is possibly TRBD1 (6 bases). CDR3 size: 18 residues. Trimming left V 5 bases short and J 3 bases short, with 21 bases between. Germline V gives CDR1 SGHRS, CDR2 YFSETQ. The DNA for the CDR3 is TGCGCCAGCAGGTACAATAAGGACAGCCAAAGTGGGGCCAACGTCCTGACTTTC. It codes for CASRYNKDSQSGANVLTF. Drawing the rest from reference TRBV5-1 and TRBJ2-6, the complete variable domain is KAGVTQTPRYLIKTRGQQVTLSCSPISGHRSVSWYQQTPGQGLQFLFEYFSETQRNKGNFPGRFSGRQFSNSRSEMNVSTLELGDSALYLCASRYNKDSQSGANVLTFGAGSRLTVL.

The chain recombines TRBV5-1 with TRBJ1-6; no definite D call. Per the germline V gene, CDR1 is SGHRS and CDR2 is YFSETQ. Trimming took off 0 bases at V and 9 bases at J, with 7 bases between the two ends. This CDR3 is built from 13 residues. CDR3 bases: TGCGCCAGCAGCTTGGCCCTGGGTTCACCCCTCCACTTT. Translation gives CASSLALGSPLHF.

The chain uses TRBV7-2 and TRBJ2-3; TRBD2 is a possible D gene (7 bases). Between the trimmed V and J ends, which lost 4 bases and 4 bases, there was a span of 15 bases. Germline V lookup: CDR1 SGHTA, CDR2 FQGNSA. The CDR3 consists of 15 residues. DNA for the CDR3: TGTGCCAGCAGCTCACCGGGGGGCCTAGCAGATACGCAGTATTTT. Its protein is CASSSPGGLADTQYF.

This chain connects TRBV7-9 to TRBJ1-4; no clear D gene. The CDR3 consists of 15 residues. The V end was cut by 5 bases, the J end by 6 bases, with 16 bases between. Germline V gives CDR1 SEHNR, CDR2 FQNEAQ (reference sequence). DNA of the CDR3: TGTGCCAGCAGCGAGAGGGCAGGAGAAGATGAAAAACTGTTTTTT. It translates to CASSERAGEDEKLFF.

The gene calls are TRBV6-2 or TRBV6-3 and TRBJ2-2; the D gene is possibly TRBD2 (6 bases). The CDR3 consists of 14 residues. Trimming pared 2 bases from V and 4 bases from J, leaving 8 bases between. Germline-derived CDR1 and CDR2 are MNHEY and SVGEGT. This chain's CDR3 is CASSYGRSTGELFF. The CDR3 nucleotides read TGTGCCAGCAGTTACGGGAGGAGCACCGGGGAGCTGTTTTTT.

This clonotype was counted only a few times. CDR3 residues: CSASPGLDTEAFF. The CDR3 bases are TGCAGTGCTAGTCCGGGGTTGGACACTGAAGCTTTCTTT. The chain couples TRBV20-1 to TRBJ1-1; the D is unclear. Trimming removed 3 bases from V and 3 bases from J, with 11 bases in between. The CDR3 is 13 residues long. Germline CDR1 reads DFQATT; CDR2 reads SNEGSKA (reference sequence).

The chain uses TRBV6-2 or TRBV6-3 and TRBJ1-2; 9 positions match TRBD1. Germline-derived CDR1 and CDR2 are MNHEY and SVGEGT. V shed 6 bases and J 4 bases; nucleotides not matched to a gene: 12. CDR3 length equals 16 residues. In DNA, the CDR3 is TGTGCCAGCAGCCACCCCCGGGACAGGGCCGCCTATGGCTACACCTTC. Translating it yields CASSHPRDRAAYGYTF.

This clonotype occurred a few times. This sequence joins TRBV30 and TRBJ1-1; 11 nucleotides line up with TRBD1. The CDR3 is 12 residues long. The germline V gene has CDR1 GTSNPN and CDR2 SVGIG (reference sequence). Trimming took 3 bases from V and 8 from J; bases not matched to a gene: 2. The CDR3 nucleotides read TGTGCCTGGAGCGGACAGGGGGCAGAAGCTTTCTTT. Its protein product is CAWSGQGAEAFF.